This TCR beta chain came from a study of shared clonotypes between healthy human individuals. The study, taken as a whole, reports: Non-shared clonotypes showed lower generation probabilities than clonotypes common to all four donors. Sample collection involved blood only; tissue repertoires are likely different.

The V gene's germline CDR1 is MGHRA and CDR2 YSYEKL. This CDR3 is 19 amino acids long. V dropped 0 bases and J dropped 2 bases, with 21 bases sitting between them. This clone occurred once. Its antigen is still unknown. Clones were sequenced by immunoSEQ multiplex PCR, and TCRdb holds only the in-frame ones, with some missing. The data contain about 1.5 million clones, roughly 98% of them singletons. Material: naive CD4+ T cells sorted from blood. Subset in this sample: CD45RA+ positively selected. The V gene is TRBV4-1, the J gene TRBJ2-3, with unresolved D. This receptor was identified in a man in his thirties or forties in good health. CDR3 region: CASSQESAAVTIPTDTQYF. The CDR3 coding sequence is TGCGCCAGCAGCCAAGAATCCGCGGCGGTAACGATCCCCACAGATACGCAGTATTTT.